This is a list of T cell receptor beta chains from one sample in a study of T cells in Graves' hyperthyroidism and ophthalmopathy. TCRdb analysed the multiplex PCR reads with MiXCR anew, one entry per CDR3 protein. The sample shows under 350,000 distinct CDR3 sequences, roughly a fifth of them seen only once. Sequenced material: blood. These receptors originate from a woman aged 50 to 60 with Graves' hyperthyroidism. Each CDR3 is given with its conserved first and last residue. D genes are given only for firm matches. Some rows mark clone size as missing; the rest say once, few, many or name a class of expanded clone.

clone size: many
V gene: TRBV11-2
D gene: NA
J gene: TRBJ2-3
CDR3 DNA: TGTGCCAGCAGCTCGACTAGTCCATTGGATACGCAGTATTTT
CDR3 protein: CASSSTSPLDTQYF

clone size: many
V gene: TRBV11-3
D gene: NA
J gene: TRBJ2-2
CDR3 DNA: TGTGCCAGCAGCTTAGTAGTCGGAACCGGGGAGCTGTTTTTT
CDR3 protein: CASSLVVGTGELFF

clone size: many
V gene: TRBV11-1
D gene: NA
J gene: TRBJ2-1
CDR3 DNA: TGTGCCAGCAGCCCCTGGGAGGGGGGAGCCTACAATGAGCAGTTCTTC
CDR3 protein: CASSPWEGGAYNEQFF

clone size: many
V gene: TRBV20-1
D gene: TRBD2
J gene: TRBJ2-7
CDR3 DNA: TGCAGTGCTTCCAGGGCGATGGGACTAACCTACGAGCAGTACTTC
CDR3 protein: CSASRAMGLTYEQYF

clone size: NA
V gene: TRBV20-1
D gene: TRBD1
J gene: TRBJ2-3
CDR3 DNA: TGCAGTGCTGGCCAGGACAGGGCCTTCACAGATACGCAGTATTTT
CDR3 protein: CSAGQDRAFTDTQYF

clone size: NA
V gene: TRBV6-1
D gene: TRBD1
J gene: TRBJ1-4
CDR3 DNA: TGTGCCAGCAGGGCCCCACAGGGGAAAGGGGTCGAAAAACTGTTTTTT
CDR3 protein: CASRAPQGKGVEKLFF

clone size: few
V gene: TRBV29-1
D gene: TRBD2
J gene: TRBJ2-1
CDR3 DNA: TGCAGCGTTGATACCGGGACTAGCGGAACATTAGAACACAATGAGCAGTTCTTC
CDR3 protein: CSVDTGTSGTLEHNEQFF

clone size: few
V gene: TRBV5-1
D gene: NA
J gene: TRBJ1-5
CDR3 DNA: TGCGCCAGCAGCCCTGAGGGTACTCAGCCCCAGCATTTT
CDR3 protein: CASSPEGTQPQHF

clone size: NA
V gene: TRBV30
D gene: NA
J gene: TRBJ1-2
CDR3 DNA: TGTGCCTGGAGTGTACGAGGGGCCCGTGGCTACACCTTC
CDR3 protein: CAWSVRGARGYTF

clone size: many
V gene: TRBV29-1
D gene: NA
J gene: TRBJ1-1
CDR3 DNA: TGCAGCGGGACGGAGGGCTCTGAAGCTTTCTTT
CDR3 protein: CSGTEGSEAFF

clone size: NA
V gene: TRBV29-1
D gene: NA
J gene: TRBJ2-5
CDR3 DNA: TGCAGCGTTGAAATCGGCGGGGAGACCCAGTACTTC
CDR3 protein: CSVEIGGETQYF

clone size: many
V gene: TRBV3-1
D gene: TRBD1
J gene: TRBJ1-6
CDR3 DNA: TGTGCCAGCAGCCAAGGACAGGGGAGGAACTCACCCCTCCACTTT
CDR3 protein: CASSQGQGRNSPLHF

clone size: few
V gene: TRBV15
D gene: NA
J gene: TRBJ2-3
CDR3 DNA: TGTGCCACCAGCAGGGGGCTGAGCACAGATACGCAGTATTTT
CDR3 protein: CATSRGLSTDTQYF

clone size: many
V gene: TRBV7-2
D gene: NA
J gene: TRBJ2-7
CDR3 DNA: TGTGCCAGCAGCTTAAGGTGGTCCTACGAGCAGTACTTC
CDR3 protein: CASSLRWSYEQYF

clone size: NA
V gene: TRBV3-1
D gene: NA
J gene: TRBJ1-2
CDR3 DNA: TGTGCCAGCAGCCAAGGGGGCCCGGGCTATGGCTACACCTTC
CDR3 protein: CASSQGGPGYGYTF

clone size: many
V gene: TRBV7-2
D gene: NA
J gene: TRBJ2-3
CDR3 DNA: TGTGCCAGCAGCCTTTCAGATACGCAGTATTTT
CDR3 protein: CASSLSDTQYF

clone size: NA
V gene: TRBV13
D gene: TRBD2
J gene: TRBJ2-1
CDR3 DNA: TGTGCCAGCAGCTTCAGACTAGCGGGAGACGGCAATGAGCAGTTCTTC
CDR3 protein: CASSFRLAGDGNEQFF

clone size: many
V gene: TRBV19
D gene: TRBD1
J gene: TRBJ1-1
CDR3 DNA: TGTGCCAGTAGTAAGACAGGGGGCGATACTGAAGCTTTCTTT
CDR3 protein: CASSKTGGDTEAFF

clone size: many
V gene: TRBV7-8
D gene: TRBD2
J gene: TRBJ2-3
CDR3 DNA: TGTGCCAGCAGCCCAATCACTAGCGGACGCACAGATACGCAGTATTTT
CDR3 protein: CASSPITSGRTDTQYF

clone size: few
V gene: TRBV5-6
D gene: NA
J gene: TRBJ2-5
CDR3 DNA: TGTGCCAGCAGCTCGACATATCTAGAGACCCAGTACTTC
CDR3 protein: CASSSTYLETQYF

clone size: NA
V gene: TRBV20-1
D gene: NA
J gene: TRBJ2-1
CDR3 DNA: TGCAGTGCTAGAGTGGCAAGAGAGCCCCTCTACAATGAGCAGTTCTTC
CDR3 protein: CSARVAREPLYNEQFF

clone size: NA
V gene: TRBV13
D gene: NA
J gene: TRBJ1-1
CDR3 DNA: TGCGCCAGCAGCTTGGCCACAGGGCCGATCACTGAAGCTTTCTTT
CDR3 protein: CASSLATGPITEAFF

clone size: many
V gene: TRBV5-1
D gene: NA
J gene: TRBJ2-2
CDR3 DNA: TGCGCCAGCAGCTTGGTGGGTTCGGGCACCGGGGAGCTGTTTTTT
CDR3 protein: CASSLVGSGTGELFF

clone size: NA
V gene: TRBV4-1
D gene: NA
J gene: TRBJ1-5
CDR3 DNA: TGCGCCAGCAGCCTCTCAGGGCCGGGGGGCAATCAGCCCCAGCATTTT
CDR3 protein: CASSLSGPGGNQPQHF

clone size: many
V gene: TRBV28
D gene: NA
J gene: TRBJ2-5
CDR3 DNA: TGTGCCAGCAGTTTCCCCTCTCTTGGACAAGAGACCCAGTACTTC
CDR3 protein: CASSFPSLGQETQYF

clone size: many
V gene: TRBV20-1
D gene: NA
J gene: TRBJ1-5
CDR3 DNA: TGCAGTGCCCCTATCGGGGGAAATCAGCCCCAGCATTTT
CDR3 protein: CSAPIGGNQPQHF

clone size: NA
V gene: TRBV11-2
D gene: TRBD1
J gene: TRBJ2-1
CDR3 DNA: TGTGCCAGCAGCCCCGACAGGGGATACAATGAGCAGTTCTTC
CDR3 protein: CASSPDRGYNEQFF

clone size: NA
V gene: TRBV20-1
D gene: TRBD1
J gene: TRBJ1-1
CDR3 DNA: TGCAGTGCTAGAGATGGACAGGTGAACACTGAAGCTTTCTTT
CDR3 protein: CSARDGQVNTEAFF

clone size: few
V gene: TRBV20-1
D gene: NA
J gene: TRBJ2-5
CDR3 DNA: TGCAGTGCTATCCCGGGAGAGACCCAGTACTTC
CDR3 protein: CSAIPGETQYF

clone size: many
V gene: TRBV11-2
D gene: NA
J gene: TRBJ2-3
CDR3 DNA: TGTGCCAGCACCCTAACAGATAGCACAGATACGCAGTATTTT
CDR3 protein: CASTLTDSTDTQYF

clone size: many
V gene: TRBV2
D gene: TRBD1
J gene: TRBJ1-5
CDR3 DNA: TGTGCCAGCAGTGAAGCGATAGGGACAGGAAATAGCAATCAGCCCCAGCATTTT
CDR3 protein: CASSEAIGTGNSNQPQHF

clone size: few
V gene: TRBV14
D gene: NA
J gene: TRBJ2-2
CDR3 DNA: TGTGCCAGCAGCCAAGATCTATTCAGGGAAAAAGGCGGGGAGCTGTTTTTT
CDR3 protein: CASSQDLFREKGGELFF

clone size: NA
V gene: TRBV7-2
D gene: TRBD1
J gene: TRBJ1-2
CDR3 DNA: TGTGCCAGCAGCTTAAACCGGGACAGGGGCTACACCTTC
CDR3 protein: CASSLNRDRGYTF

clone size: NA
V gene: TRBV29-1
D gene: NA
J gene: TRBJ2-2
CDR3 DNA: TGCAGCGTTATTTGGGGGGCCGGTGACGGGGAGCTGTTTTTT
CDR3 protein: CSVIWGAGDGELFF

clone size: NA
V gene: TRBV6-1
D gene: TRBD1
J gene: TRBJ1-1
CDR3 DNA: TGTGCCAGCAGTGTGATACAGGGGGCTTCTGAAGCTTTCTTT
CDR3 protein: CASSVIQGASEAFF

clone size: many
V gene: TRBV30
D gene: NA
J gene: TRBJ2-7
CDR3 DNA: TGTGCCTGGAGACGCCCCCAAACCTACGAGCAGTACTTC
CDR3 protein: CAWRRPQTYEQYF

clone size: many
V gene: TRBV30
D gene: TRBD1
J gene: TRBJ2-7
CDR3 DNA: TGTGCCTGGGGTACAGGGGTTTACGAGCAGTACTTC
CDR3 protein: CAWGTGVYEQYF

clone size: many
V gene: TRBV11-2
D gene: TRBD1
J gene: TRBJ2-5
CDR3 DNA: TGTGCCAGCAGCCTTAGTACGGACAGGGGGCGAGAGACCCAGTACTTC
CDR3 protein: CASSLSTDRGRETQYF

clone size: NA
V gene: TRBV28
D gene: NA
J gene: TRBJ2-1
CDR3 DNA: TGTGTCAGCAAGTTCCCTAGCTCGTTCAATGAGCAGTTCTTC
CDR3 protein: CVSKFPSSFNEQFF

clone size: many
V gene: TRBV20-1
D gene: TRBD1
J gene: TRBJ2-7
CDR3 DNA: TGCAGTGCTAGAGGAAAGGACAGGGGGTTTTGGTCCATATACGAGCAGTACTTC
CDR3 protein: CSARGKDRGFWSIYEQYF

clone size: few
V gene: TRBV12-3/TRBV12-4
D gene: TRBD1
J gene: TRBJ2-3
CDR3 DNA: TGTGCCAGCAGTCTCACCAAACAGGGGTCTCCGCAGTATTTT
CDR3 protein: CASSLTKQGSPQYF

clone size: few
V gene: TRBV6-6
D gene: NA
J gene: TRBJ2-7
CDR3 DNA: TGTGCCAGCAGTTACGCCCAGGGGCGGTCCTACGAGCAGTACTTC
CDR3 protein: CASSYAQGRSYEQYF

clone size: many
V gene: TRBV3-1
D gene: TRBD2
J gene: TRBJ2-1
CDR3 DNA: TGTGCCAGCAGCCAGGTGGGACTAGTTTCCTACAATGAGCAGTTCTTC
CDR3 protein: CASSQVGLVSYNEQFF

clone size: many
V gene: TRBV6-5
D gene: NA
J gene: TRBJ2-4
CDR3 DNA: TGTGCCAGCAGTTACCATAGTGGGGCCAAAAACATTCAGTACTTC
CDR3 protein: CASSYHSGAKNIQYF

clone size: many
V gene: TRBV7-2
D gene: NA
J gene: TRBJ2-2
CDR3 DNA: TGTGCCAGCAGCTTAGCGATAGGGGCCGGGGAGCTGTTTTTT
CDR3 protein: CASSLAIGAGELFF

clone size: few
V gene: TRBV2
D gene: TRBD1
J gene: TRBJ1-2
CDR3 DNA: TGTGCCAGCACTCTGACAGGGACTGGCTACACCTTC
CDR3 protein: CASTLTGTGYTF

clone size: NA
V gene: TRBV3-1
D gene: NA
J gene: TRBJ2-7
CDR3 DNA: TGTGCCAGCAGCCAACGCCGCCAGGGGAAGCACAACGAGCAGCACTTC
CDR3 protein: CASSQRRQGKHNEQHF

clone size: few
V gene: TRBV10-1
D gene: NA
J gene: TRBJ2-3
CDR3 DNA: TGCGCCAGCAGTGCCCTGCCAGGCAACACAGATACGCAGTATTTT
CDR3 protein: CASSALPGNTDTQYF

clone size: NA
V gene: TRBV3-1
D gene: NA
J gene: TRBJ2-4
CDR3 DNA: TGTGCCAGCAGCCTCAGCACTTTAGCCAAAAACATTCAGTACTTC
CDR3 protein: CASSLSTLAKNIQYF

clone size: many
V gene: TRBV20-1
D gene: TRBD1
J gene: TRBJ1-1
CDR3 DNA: TGCAGTGCTATGAGATATACAGGGGGCTGGCCTGAAGCTTTCTTT
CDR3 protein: CSAMRYTGGWPEAFF

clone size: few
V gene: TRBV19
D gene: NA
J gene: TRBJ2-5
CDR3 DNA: TGTGCCAGTAGTATCGACTATGCCGAGACCCAGTACTTC
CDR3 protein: CASSIDYAETQYF

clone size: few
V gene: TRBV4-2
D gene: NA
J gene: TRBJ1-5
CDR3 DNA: TGTGCCAGCAGCCACCTTGGGGAAGATCAGCCCCAGCATTTT
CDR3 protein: CASSHLGEDQPQHF

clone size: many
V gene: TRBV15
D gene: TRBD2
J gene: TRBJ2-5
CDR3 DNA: TGTGCCACCAGCAGAACTAGCGGGGCACAAGAGACCCAGTACTTC
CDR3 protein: CATSRTSGAQETQYF

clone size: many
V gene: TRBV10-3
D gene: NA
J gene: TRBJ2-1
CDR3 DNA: TGTGCCATCATGGGATACAATGAGCAGTTCTTC
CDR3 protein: CAIMGYNEQFF

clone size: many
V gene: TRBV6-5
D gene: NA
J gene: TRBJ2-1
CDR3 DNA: TGTGCCAGCAGTTACCCCACTCAGGGGGGGCGTTACAATGAGCAGTTCTTC
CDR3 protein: CASSYPTQGGRYNEQFF

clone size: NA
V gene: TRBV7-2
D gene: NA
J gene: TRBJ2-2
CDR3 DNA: TGTGCCAGCAGCTTAGTAAGGACCTCCACCGGGGAGCTGTTTTTT
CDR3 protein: CASSLVRTSTGELFF

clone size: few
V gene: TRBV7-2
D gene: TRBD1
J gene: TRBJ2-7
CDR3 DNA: TGTGCCAGCAGCTCCCCACCGGGACAGAATCCCTACGAGCAGTACTTC
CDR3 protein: CASSSPPGQNPYEQYF

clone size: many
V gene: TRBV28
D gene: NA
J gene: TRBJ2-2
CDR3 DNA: TGTGCCAGCAGTTTTCCCCGACAGGCAGAAGAGAACACCGGGGAGCTGTTTTTT
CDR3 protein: CASSFPRQAEENTGELFF

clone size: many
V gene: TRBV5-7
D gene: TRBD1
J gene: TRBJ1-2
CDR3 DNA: TGTGCCAGCAGCTCCGGGACAGGGGAAAGAGGCTACACCTTC
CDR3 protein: CASSSGTGERGYTF